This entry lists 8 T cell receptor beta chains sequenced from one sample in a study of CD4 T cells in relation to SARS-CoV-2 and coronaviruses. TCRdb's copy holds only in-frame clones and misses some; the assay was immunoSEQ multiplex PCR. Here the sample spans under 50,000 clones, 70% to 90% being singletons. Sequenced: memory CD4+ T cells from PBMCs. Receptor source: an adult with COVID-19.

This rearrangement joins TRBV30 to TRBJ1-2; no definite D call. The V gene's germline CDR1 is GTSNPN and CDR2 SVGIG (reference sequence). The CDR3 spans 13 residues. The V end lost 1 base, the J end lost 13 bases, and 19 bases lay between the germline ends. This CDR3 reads CAWSALERSKITF. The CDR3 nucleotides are TGTGCCTGGAGTGCTCTCGAGCGGAGCAAGATCACCTTC.

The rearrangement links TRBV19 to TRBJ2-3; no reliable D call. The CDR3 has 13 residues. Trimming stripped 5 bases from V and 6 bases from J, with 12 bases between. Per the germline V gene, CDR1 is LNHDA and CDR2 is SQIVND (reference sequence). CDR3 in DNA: TGTGCCAGTAGTCGGGCCACTATGGATACGCAGTATTTT. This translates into CASSRATMDTQYF.

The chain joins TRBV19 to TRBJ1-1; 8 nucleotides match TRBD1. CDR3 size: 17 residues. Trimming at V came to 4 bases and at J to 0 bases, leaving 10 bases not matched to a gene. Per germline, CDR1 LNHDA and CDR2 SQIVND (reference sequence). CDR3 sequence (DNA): TGTGCCAGTAGTAGAGACTCCGGGACAGGCATGAACACTGAAGCTTTCTTT. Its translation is CASSRDSGTGMNTEAFF. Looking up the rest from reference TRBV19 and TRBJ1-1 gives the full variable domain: DGGITQSPKYLFRKEGQNVTLSCEQNLNHDAMYWYRQDPGQGLRLIYYSQIVNDFQKGDIAEGYSVSREKKESFPLTVTSAQKNPTAFYLCASSRDSGTGMNTEAFFGQGTRLTVV.

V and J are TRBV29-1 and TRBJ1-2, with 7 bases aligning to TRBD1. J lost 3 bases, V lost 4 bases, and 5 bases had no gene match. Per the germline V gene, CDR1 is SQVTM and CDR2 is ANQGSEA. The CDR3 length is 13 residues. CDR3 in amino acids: CSVADREDYGYTF. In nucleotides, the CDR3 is TGCAGCGTTGCTGACAGGGAGGACTATGGCTACACCTTC.

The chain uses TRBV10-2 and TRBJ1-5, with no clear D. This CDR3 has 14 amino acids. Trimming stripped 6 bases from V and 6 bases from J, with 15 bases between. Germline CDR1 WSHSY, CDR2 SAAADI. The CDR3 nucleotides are TGCGCCAGCAGATCGACACTTATCGGTCAGCCCCAGCATTTT. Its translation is CASRSTLIGQPQHF.

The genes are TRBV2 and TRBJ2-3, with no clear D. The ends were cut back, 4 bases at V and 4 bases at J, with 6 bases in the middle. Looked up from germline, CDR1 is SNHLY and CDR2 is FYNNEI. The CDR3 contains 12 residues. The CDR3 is CASSVWADTQYF. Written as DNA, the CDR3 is TGTGCCAGCAGTGTGTGGGCAGATACGCAGTATTTT.

CDR3 in DNA: TGTGCCAGCATCCCGGGACAGAGCTGGCGCGAGCAGTACTTC. Translating gives CASIPGQSWREQYF. The V and J genes are TRBV6-4 and TRBJ2-7, with TRBD1 matching over 7 bases. The CDR3 spans 14 residues. The junction had 12 bases not matched to a gene; V was cut back by 7 bases and J by 6 bases. Germline V lookup: CDR1 MRHNA, CDR2 SNTAGT.

For the CDR3, the DNA is TGTGCCAGCAGCCGCCTTAATGAAAAACTGTTTTTT. It specifies CASSRLNEKLFF. The chain joins TRBV3-1 (or the pseudogene TRBV3-2) to TRBJ1-4; no clear D. The germline V gene has CDR1 LGHDT and CDR2 YNNKEL (reference sequence). This CDR3 spans 12 amino acids. The V gene lost 4 bases and the J gene lost 4 bases, with 4 bases spanning the gap.